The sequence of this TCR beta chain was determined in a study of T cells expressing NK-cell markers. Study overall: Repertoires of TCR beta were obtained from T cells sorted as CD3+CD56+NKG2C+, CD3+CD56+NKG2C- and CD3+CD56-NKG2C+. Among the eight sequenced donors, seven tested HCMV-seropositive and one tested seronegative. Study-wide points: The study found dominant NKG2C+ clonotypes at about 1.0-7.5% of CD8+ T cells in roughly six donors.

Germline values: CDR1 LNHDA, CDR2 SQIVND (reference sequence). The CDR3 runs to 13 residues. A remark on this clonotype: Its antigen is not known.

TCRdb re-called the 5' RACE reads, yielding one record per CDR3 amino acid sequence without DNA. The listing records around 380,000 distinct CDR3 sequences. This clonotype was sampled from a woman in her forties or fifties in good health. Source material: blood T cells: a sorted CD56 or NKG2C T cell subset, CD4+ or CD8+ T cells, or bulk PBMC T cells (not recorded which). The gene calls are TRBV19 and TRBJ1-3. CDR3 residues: CAIGVASGNTIYF.